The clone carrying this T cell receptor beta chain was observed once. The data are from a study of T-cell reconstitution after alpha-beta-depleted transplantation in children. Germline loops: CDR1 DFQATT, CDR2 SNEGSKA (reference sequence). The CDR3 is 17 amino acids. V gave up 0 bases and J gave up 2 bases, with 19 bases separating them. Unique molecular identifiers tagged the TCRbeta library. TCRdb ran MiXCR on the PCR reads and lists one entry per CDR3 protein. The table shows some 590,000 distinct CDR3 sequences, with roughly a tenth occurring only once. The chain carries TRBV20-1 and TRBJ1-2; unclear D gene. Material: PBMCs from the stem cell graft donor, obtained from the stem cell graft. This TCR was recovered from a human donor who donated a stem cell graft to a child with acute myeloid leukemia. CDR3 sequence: CSARDQLGSQGNYGYTF. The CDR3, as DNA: TGCAGTGCTAGAGATCAATTGGGCTCACAAGGAAACTATGGCTACACCTTC.